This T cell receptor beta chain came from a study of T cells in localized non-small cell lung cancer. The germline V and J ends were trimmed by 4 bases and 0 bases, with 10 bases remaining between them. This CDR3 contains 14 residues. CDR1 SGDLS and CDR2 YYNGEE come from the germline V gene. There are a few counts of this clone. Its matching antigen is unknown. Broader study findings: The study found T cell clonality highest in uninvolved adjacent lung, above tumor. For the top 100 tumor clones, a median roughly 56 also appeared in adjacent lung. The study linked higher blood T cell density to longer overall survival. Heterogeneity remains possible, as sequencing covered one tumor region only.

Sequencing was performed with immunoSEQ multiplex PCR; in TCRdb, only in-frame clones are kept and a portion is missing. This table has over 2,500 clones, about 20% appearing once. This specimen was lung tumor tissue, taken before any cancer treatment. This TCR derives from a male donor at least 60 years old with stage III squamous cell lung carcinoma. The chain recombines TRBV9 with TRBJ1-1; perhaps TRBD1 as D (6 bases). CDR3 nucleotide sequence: TGTGCCAGCAGCCTTGGGACAATGAACACTGAAGCTTTCTTT. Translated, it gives CASSLGTMNTEAFF.